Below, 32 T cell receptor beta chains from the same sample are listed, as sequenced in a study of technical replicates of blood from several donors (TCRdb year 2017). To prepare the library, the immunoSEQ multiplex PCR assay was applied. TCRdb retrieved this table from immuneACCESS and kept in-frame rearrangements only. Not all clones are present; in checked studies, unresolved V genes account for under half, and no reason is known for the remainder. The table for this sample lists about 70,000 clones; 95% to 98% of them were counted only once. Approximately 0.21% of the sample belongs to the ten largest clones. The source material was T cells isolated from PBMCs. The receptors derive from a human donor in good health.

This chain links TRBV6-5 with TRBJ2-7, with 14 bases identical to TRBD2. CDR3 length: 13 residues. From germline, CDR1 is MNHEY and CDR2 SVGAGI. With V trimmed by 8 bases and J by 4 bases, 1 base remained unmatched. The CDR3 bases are TGTGCCAGCGGGACTAGCGGGAGTTACGAGCAGTACTTC. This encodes CASGTSGSYEQYF.

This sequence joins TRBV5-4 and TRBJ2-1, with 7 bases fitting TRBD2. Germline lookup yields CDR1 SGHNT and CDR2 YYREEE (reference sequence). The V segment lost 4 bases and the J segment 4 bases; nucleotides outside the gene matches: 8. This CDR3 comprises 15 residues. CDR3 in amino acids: CASSPWASGYNEQFF. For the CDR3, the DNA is TGTGCCAGCAGCCCCTGGGCTAGCGGATACAATGAGCAGTTCTTC.

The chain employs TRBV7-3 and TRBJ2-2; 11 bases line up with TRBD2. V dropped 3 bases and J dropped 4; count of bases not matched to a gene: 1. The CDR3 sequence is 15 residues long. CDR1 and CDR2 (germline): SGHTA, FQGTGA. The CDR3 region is CASSLGLAVTGELFF. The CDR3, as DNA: TGTGCCAGCAGCTTGGGACTAGCGGTCACCGGGGAGCTGTTTTTT.

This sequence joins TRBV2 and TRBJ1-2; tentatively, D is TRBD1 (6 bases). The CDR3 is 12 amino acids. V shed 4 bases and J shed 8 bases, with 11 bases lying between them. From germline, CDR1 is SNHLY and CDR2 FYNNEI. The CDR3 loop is CASSANREGYTF. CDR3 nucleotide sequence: TGTGCCAGCAGTGCTAACAGGGAAGGCTACACCTTC.

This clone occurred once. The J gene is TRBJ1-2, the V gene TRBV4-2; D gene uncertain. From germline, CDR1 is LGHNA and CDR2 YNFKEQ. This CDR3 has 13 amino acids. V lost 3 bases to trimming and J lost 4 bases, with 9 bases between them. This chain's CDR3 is CASSQSGSYGYTF. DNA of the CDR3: TGTGCCAGCAGCCAGTCAGGTTCCTATGGCTACACCTTC.

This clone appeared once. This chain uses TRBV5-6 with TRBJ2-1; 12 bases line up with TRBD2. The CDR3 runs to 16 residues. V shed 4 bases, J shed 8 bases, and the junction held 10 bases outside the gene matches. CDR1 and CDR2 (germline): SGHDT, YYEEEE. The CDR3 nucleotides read TGTGCCAGCAGCAAAGAAGTTAGACTAGCGGGAGATGAGCAGTTCTTC. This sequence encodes CASSKEVRLAGDEQFF.

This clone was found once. The CDR3 spells CASSWTGLAGETQYF. In DNA form, the CDR3 reads TGTGCCAGCAGTTGGACGGGACTAGCGGGAGAGACCCAGTACTTC. The rearrangement links TRBV27 to TRBJ2-5; 12 bases are shared with TRBD2. Trimming removed 4 bases from V and 4 bases from J; junction bases left unmatched: 4. Germline V lookup: CDR1 MNHEY, CDR2 SMNVEV (reference sequence). This CDR3 is built from 15 residues.

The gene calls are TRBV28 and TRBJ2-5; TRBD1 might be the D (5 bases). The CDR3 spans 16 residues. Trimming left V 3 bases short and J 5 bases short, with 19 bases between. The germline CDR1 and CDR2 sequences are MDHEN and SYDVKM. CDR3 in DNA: TGTGCCAGCAGTTTTGCTACTACTCAGGGTCTCGAGACCCAGTACTTC. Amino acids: CASSFATTQGLETQYF.

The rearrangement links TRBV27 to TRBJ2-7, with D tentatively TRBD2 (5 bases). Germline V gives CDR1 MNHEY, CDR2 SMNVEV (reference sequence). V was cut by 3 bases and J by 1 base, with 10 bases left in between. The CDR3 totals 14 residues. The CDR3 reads CASSLSGNSYEQYF. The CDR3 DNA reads TGTGCCAGCAGTTTGTCGGGGAATTCCTACGAGCAGTACTTC.

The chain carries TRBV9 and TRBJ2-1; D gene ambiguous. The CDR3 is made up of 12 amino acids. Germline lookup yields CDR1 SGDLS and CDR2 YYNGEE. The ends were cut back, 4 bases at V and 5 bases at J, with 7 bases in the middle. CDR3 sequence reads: CASSLRDNEQFF. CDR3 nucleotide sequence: TGTGCCAGCAGCCTTAGAGACAATGAGCAGTTCTTC.

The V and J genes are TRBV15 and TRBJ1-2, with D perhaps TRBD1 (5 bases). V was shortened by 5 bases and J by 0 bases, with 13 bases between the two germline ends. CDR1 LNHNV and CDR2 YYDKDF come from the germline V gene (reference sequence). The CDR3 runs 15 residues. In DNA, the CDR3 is TGTGCCACCAGCGGTAGCAGGGCGACTAACTATGGCTACACCTTC. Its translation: CATSGSRATNYGYTF.

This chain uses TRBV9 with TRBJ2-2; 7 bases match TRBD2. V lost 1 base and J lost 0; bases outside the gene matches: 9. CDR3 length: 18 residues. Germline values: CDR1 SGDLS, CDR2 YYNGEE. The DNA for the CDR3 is TGTGCCAGCAGCGTACGGGGGAGGGCCTTCGCGAACACCGGGGAGCTGTTTTTT. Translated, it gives CASSVRGRAFANTGELFF.

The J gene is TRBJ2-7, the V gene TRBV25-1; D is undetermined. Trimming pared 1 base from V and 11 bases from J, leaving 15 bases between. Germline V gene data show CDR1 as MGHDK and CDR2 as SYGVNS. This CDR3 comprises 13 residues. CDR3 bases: TGTGCCAGCAGTGAATTACAACACGTCGCCGAGTACTTC. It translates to CASSELQHVAEYF.

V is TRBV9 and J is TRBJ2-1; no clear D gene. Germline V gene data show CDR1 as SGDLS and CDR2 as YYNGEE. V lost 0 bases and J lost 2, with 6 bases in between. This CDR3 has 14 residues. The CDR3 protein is CASSVGGTYNEQFF. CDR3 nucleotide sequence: TGTGCCAGCAGCGTAGGAGGCACCTACAATGAGCAGTTCTTC.

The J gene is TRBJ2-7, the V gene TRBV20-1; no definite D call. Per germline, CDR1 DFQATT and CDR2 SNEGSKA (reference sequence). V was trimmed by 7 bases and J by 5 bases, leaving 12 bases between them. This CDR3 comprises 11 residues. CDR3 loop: CSVQVGHEQYF. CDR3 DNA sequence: TGCAGTGTCCAGGTAGGCCACGAGCAGTACTTC.

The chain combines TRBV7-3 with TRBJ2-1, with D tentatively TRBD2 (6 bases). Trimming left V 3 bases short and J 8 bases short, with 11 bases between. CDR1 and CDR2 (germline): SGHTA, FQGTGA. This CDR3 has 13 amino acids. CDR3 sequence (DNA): TGTGCCAGCAGCTTGGGCGGGATGGATGAGCAGTTCTTC. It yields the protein CASSLGGMDEQFF. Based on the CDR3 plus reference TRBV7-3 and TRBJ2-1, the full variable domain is GAGVSQTPSNKVTEKGKYVELRCDPISGHTALYWYRQSLGQGPEFLIYFQGTGAADDSGLPNDRFFAVRPEGSVSTLKIQRTERGDSAVYLCASSLGGMDEQFFGPGTRLTVL.

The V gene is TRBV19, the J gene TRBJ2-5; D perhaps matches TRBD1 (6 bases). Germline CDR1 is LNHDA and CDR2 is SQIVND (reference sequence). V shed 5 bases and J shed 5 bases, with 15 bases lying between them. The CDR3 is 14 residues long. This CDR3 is CASSDTGLDETQYF. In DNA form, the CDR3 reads TGTGCCAGTAGTGATACAGGGTTGGACGAGACCCAGTACTTC.

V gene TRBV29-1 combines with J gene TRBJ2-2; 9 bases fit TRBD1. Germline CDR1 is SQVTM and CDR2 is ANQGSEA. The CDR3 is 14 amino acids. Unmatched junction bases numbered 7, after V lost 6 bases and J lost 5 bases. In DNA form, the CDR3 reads TGCAGCGTAACCGGGACAGGGCCGACCGGGGAGCTGTTTTTT. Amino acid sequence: CSVTGTGPTGELFF.

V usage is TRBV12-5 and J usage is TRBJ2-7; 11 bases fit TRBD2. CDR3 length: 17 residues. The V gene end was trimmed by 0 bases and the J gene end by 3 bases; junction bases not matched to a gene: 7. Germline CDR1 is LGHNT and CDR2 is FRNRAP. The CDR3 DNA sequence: TGTGCTAGTGGTTTGGTACACACTAGCGGGAGCATCTACGAGCAGTACTTC. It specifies CASGLVHTSGSIYEQYF.

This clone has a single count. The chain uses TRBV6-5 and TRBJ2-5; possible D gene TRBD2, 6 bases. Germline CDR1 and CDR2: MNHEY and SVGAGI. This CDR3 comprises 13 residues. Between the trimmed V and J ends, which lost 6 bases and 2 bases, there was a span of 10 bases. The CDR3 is CASSYSGQETQYF. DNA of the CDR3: TGTGCCAGCAGCTACAGCGGGCAAGAGACCCAGTACTTC.

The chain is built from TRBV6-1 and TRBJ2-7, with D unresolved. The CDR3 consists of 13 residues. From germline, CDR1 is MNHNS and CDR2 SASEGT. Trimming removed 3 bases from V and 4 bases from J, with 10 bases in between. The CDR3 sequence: CASSEVIRYEQYF. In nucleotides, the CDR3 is TGTGCCAGCAGTGAGGTAATCAGGTACGAGCAGTACTTC.

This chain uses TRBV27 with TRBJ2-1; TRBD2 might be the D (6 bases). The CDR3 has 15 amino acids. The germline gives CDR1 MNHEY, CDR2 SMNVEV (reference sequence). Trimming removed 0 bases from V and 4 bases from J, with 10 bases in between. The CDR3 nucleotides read TGTGCCAGCAGTTTATCAAGGAGGGTATACAATGAGCAGTTCTTC. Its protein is CASSLSRRVYNEQFF.

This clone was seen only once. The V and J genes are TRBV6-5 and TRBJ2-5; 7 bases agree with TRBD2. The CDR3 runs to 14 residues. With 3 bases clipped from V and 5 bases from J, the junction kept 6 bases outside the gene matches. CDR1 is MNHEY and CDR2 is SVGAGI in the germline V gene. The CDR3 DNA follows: TGTGCCAGCAGTTATACGGGAGGAAAGGAGACCCAGTACTTC. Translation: CASSYTGGKETQYF.

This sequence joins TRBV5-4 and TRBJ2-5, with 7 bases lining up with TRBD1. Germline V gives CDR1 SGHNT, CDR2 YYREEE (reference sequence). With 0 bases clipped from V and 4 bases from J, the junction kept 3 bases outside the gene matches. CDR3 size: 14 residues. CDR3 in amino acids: CASSLVGGVETQYF. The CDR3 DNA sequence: TGTGCCAGCAGCTTGGTAGGGGGCGTAGAGACCCAGTACTTC.

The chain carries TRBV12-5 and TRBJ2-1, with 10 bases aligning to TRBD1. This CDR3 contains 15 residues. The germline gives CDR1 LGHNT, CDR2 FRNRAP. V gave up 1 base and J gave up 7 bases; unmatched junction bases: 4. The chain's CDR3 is CASGLGQGARNEQFF. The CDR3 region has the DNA TGTGCTAGTGGTTTGGGACAGGGGGCGAGGAATGAGCAGTTCTTC.

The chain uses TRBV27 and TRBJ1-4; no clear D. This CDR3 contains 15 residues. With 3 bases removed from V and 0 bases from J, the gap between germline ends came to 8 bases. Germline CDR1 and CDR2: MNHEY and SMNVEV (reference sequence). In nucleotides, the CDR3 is TGTGCCAGCAGTTTCTCGGAGGCAACTAATGAAAAACTGTTTTTT. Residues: CASSFSEATNEKLFF.

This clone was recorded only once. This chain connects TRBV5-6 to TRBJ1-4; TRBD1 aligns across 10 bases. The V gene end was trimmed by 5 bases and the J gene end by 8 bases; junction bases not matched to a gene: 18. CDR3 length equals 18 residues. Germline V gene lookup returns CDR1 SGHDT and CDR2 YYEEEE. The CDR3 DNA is TGTGCCAGCAGACGAAGGGGGACAGGGGCTACATCCAGCGAAAAACTGTTTTTT. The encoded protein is CASRRRGTGATSSEKLFF.

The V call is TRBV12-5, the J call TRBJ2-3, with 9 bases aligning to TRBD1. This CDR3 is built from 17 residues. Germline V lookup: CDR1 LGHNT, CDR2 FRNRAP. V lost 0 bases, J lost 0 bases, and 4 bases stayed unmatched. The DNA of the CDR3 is TGTGCTAGTGGTTTGGTGACAGGGGGAACTAGCACAGATACGCAGTATTTT. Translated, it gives CASGLVTGGTSTDTQYF.

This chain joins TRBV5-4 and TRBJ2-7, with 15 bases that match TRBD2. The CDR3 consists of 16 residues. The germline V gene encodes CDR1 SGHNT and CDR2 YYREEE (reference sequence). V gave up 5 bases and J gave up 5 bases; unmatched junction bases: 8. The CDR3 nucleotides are TGTGCCAGCAGTCAAGGGACTAGCGGGAGGATCGACGAGCAGTACTTC. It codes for CASSQGTSGRIDEQYF.

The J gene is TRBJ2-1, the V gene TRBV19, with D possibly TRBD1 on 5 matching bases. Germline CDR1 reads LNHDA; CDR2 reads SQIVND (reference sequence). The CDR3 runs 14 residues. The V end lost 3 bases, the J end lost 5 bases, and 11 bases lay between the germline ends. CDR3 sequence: CASSIQGKDNEQFF. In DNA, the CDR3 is TGTGCCAGTAGTATTCAGGGAAAGGACAATGAGCAGTTCTTC.

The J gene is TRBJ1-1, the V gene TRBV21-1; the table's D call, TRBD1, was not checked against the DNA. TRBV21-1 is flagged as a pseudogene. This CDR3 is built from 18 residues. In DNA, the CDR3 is TGTGCCAGCAGCAAAGCGCTCTTAGACAGGGGGCTTGTTTCTGAAGCTTTCTTT. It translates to CASSKALLDRGLVSEAFF.

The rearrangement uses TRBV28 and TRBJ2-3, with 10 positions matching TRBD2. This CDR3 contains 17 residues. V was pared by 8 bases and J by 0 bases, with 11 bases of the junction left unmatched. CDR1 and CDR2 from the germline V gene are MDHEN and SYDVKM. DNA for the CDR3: TGTGCCAGCGGAACCGGGACTAGCGACATGAGCACAGATACGCAGTATTTT. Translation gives CASGTGTSDMSTDTQYF.